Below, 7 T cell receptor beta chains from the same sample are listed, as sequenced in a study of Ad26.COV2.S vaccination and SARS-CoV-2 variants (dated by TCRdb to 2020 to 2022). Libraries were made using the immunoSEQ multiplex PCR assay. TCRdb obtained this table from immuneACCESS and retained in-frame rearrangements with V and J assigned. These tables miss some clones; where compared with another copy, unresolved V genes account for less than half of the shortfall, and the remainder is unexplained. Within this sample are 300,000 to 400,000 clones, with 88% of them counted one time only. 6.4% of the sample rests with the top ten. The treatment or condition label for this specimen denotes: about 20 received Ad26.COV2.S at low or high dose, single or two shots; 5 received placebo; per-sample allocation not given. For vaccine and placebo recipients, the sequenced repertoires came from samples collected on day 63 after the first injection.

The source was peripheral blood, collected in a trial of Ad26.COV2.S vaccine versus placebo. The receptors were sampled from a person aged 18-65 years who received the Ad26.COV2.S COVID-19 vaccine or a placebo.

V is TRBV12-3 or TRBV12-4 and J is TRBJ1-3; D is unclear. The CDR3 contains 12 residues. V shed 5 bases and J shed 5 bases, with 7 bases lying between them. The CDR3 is CASSIQRNTIYF. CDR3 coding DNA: TGTGCCAGCAGTATACAGCGAAACACCATATATTTT.

The CDR3 region is CASSQSCQPGTVNTEAFF. The CDR3, as DNA: TGCGCCAGCAGTCAATCATGCCAACCCGGGACAGTGAACACTGAAGCTTTCTTT. The chain carries TRBV23-1 and TRBJ1-1; 7 bases fit TRBD1. TRBV23-1 is noted as an ORF with a role that remains uncertain. CDR3 length equals 18 residues. The J segment lost 0 bases and the V segment lost 0 bases, leaving 10 bases of the junction unmatched.

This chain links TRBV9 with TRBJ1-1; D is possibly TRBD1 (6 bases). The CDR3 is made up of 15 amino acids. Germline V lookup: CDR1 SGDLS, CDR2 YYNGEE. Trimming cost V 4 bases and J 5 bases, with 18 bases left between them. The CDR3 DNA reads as TGTGCCAGCAGCTCCCGGGACAACTGGGGGACTGAAGCTTTCTTT. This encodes CASSSRDNWGTEAFF.

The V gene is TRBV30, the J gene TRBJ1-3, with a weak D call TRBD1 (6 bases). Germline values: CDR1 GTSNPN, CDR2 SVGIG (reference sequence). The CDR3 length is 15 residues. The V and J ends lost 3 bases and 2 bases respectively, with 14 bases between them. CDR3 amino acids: CAWSGGGGPGNTIYF. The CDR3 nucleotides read TGTGCCTGGAGCGGGGGCGGGGGACCTGGAAACACCATATATTTT.

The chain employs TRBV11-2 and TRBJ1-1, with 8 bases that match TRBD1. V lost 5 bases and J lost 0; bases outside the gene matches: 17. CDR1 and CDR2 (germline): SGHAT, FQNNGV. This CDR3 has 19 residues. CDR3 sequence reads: CASSLSRGLRRPMNTEAFF. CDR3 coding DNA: TGTGCCAGCAGCCTCAGCAGGGGGCTGCGGCGACCGATGAACACTGAAGCTTTCTTT.

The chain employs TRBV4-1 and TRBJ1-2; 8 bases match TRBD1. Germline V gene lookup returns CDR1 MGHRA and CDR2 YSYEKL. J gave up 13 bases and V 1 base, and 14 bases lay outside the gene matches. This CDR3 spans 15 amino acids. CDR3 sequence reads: CASSQVGGQATPGTF. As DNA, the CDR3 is TGCGCCAGCAGCCAAGTCGGGGGACAGGCAACGCCAGGCACCTTC.

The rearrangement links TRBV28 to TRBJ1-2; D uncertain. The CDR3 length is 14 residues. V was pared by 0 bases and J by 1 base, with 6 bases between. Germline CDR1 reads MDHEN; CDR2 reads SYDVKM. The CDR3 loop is CASSLWQDNYGYTF. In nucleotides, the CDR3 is TGTGCCAGCAGTTTATGGCAGGATAACTATGGCTACACCTTC.